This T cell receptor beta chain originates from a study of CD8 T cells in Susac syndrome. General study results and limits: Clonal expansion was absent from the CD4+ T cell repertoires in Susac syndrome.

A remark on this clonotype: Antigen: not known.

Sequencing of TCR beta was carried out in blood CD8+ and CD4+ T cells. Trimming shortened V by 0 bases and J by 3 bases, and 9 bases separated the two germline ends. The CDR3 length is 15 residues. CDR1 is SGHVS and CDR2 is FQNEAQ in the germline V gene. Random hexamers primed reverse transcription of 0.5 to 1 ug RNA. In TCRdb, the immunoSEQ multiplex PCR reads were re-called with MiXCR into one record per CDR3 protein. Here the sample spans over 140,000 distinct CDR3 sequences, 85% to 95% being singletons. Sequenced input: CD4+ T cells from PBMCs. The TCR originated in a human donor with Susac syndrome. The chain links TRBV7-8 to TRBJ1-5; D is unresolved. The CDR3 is CASSLANGYNQPQHF. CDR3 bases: TGTGCCAGCAGCTTAGCTAACGGGTACAATCAGCCCCAGCATTTT.